The 28 T cell receptor beta chains reported below all come from one sample, sequenced in a study of T cell repertoires in cytomegalovirus infection. One entry per CDR3 protein, called by TCRdb with MiXCR from the reads. The sample has 560,000 or so distinct CDR3 sequences, approximately 15% seen once. The sample taken for sequencing was CD8+ T cells from PBMCs. The receptor set was obtained from a human donor in good health (CMV status not recorded). Some clones in this sample may be carry-over from other donors' samples.

This clonotype was observed at least ten times. J is TRBJ2-7 and V is TRBV7-9; 8 bases align to TRBD1. This CDR3 has 15 residues. The germline V gene encodes CDR1 SEHNR and CDR2 FQNEAQ (reference sequence). With 5 bases clipped from V and 6 bases from J, the junction kept 12 bases outside the gene matches. The CDR3 DNA reads as TGTGCCAGCAGCCCCGACAGGGGAGTGGAATCCGAGCAGTACTTC. Translated, it gives CASSPDRGVESEQYF.

This clonotype was seen many times. The chain uses TRBV10-3 and TRBJ2-1, with 9 bases matching TRBD1. Germline CDR1 and CDR2: ENHRY and SYGVKD. CDR3 size: 15 residues. Trimming cost V 6 bases and J 5 bases; bases outside gene matches: 8. CDR3: CAIRHRDRANNEQFF. As DNA, the CDR3 is TGTGCCATCAGACACCGGGACAGGGCCAACAATGAGCAGTTCTTC.

The chain has TRBV19 and TRBJ1-5; no definite D call. Per the germline V gene, CDR1 is LNHDA and CDR2 is SQIVND (reference sequence). V was cut by 10 bases and J by 4 bases, with 8 bases left in between. CDR3 size: 11 residues. The CDR3 region has the DNA TGTGCCACGGGGATTAATCAGCCCCAGCATTTT. Translated, it gives CATGINQPQHF.

In this sample, this clonotype turned up many times. The chain joins TRBV7-2 to TRBJ2-5, with D maybe TRBD2 (6 bases). This CDR3 is built from 15 residues. V was pared by 6 bases and J by 0 bases, with 14 bases between. Germline V gene lookup returns CDR1 SGHTA and CDR2 FQGNSA. The CDR3 region has the DNA TGTGCCAGCAGGGTGACGGGGGAGGACCAAGAGACCCAGTACTTC. Amino acids: CASRVTGEDQETQYF.

This chain joins TRBV10-2 and TRBJ1-1; no reliable D call. The CDR3 extends over 13 amino acids. V lost 7 bases and J lost 1, with 10 bases in between. The V gene's germline CDR1 is WSHSY and CDR2 SAAADI. CDR3 sequence (DNA): TGCGCCAGCAAATCCCGATCGAACACTGAAGCTTTCTTT. This encodes CASKSRSNTEAFF.

This clonotype was seen only a few times. The chain recombines TRBV7-9 with TRBJ1-6, with D maybe TRBD1 (5 bases). Germline V gives CDR1 SEHNR, CDR2 FQNEAQ (reference sequence). CDR3 size: 15 residues. V was pared by 2 bases and J by 10 bases, with 15 bases between. CDR3 region: CASSLLGPLRSPLHF. CDR3 DNA sequence: TGTGCCAGCAGCTTATTGGGACCACTTCGATCACCCCTCCACTTT. Together with reference TRBV7-9 and TRBJ1-6, the CDR3 gives the full variable domain: DTGVSQNPRHKITKRGQNVTFRCDPISEHNRLYWYRQTLGQGPEFLTYFQNEAQLEKSRLLSDRFSAERPKGSFSTLEIQRTEQGDSAMYLCASSLLGPLRSPLHFGNGTRLTVT.

There are many counts of this clonotype. The chain recombines TRBV7-9 with TRBJ1-1, with D perhaps matching TRBD1 (5 bases). Trimming took 1 base from V and 5 from J, leaving 14 bases between them. The CDR3 runs to 15 residues. CDR1 SEHNR and CDR2 FQNEAQ come from the germline V gene (reference sequence). CDR3 region: CASSLGQGGETEAFF. The CDR3 DNA reads as TGTGCCAGCAGCTTAGGTCAGGGCGGGGAGACTGAAGCTTTCTTT.

The table lists this clonotype with many counts. Possible read error: a much larger clone is one base away. The V gene is TRBV7-9, the J gene TRBJ2-7, with 11 positions matching TRBD1. The CDR3 covers 14 residues. Germline lookup yields CDR1 SEHNR and CDR2 FQNEAQ (reference sequence). V trimming: 1 base; J trimming: 5 bases; junction bases outside the gene matches: 1. As DNA, the CDR3 is TGTGCCAGCAGCTTAGGGACAGGGGGCAACGAGCAGTACTTC. Translating it yields CASSLGTGGNEQYF.

This clonotype has only a few counts. The chain recombines TRBV28 with TRBJ2-3; D perhaps matches TRBD2 (5 bases). CDR1 is MDHEN, CDR2 SYDVKM, per germline. The CDR3 has 13 amino acids. Trimming stripped 6 bases from V and 5 bases from J, with 12 bases between. CDR3 coding DNA: TGTGCCAGCAGGAACCAGGCGGGAGATACGCAGTATTTT. It translates to CASRNQAGDTQYF.

This clonotype was found many times. The chain recombines TRBV27 with TRBJ1-5, with D tentatively TRBD1 (5 bases). Per germline, CDR1 MNHEY and CDR2 SMNVEV (reference sequence). This CDR3 comprises 14 residues. Trimming cost V 3 bases and J 1 base, with 7 bases left between them. In nucleotides, the CDR3 is TGTGCCAGCAGTTTTTCAGGGAGCAATCAGCCCCAGCATTTT. It is translated as CASSFSGSNQPQHF.

Many counts were recorded for this clonotype. V is TRBV7-6 and J is TRBJ1-1; unclear D gene. There are 15 residues in the CDR3. Germline loops: CDR1 SGHVS, CDR2 FNYEAQ. V lost 2 bases and J lost 0, with 10 bases in between. In DNA, the CDR3 is TGTGCCAGCAGCTTATCAAGGGCAGTGAACACTGAAGCTTTCTTT. Its translation: CASSLSRAVNTEAFF.

This clonotype has a handful of counts. This chain joins TRBV5-1 and TRBJ2-5; possibly TRBD2 for D (7 bases). This CDR3 comprises 14 residues. In germline, CDR1 is SGHRS, CDR2 YFSETQ. Trimming removed 5 bases at V and 1 base at J, with 12 bases between. The CDR3 bases are TGCGCCAGCAGTCAGAGGGGGGGCCAAGAGACCCAGTACTTC. Its translation is CASSQRGGQETQYF.

This clonotype was detected only a few times. This chain connects TRBV20-1 to TRBJ2-1; 7 bases line up with TRBD2. The germline CDR1 and CDR2 sequences are DFQATT and SNEGSKA (reference sequence). V shed 6 bases, J shed 0 bases, and the junction held 8 bases outside the gene matches. The CDR3 loop spans 15 amino acids. The CDR3 here is CSAGSGFNSYNEQFF. CDR3 sequence (DNA): TGCAGTGCCGGTAGCGGGTTTAACTCCTACAATGAGCAGTTCTTC.

About this clonotype itself: A much larger clone lies one base from this, so it may be a read error. The CDR3 does not end in the conserved phenylalanine or tryptophan, so this is likely a read error. The V call is TRBV6-2 or TRBV6-3, the J call TRBJ1-6; D ambiguous. The CDR3 runs 16 residues. Germline V gives CDR1 MNHEY, CDR2 SVGEGT. Between the trimmed V and J ends, which lost 2 bases and 7 bases, there was a span of 15 bases. The CDR3 is CASSYGPWAGNSPLHS. CDR3 DNA: TGTGCCAGCAGTTACGGGCCCTGGGCCGGGAATTCACCCCTCCACTCT.

Ten or more counts support this clonotype. The chain carries TRBV6-1 and TRBJ1-4; 7 nucleotides match TRBD1. V was pared by 3 bases and J by 3 bases, with 16 bases of the junction left unmatched. The V gene's germline CDR1 is MNHNS and CDR2 SASEGT. The CDR3 is 19 amino acids. DNA of the CDR3: TGTGCCAGCAGTGAGGAGGAAGGGGGCAGGGTTATAGCTAATGAAAAACTGTTTTTT. This gives the protein CASSEEEGGRVIANEKLFF.

The genes are TRBV2 and TRBJ1-1; 12 positions match TRBD1. CDR1 and CDR2 from the germline V gene are SNHLY and FYNNEI. The CDR3 is 16 residues long. The ends lost 6 bases at V and 3 bases at J; junction bases unmatched: 8. CDR3 nucleotides: TGTGCCAGCAGGACCGGGACAGGGGGCTCGGACACTGAAGCTTTCTTT. Translation gives CASRTGTGGSDTEAFF.

This clonotype was found many times. The gene calls are TRBV9 and TRBJ2-3, with a possible D match to TRBD1 (6 bases). This CDR3 has 13 residues. Trimming shortened V by 0 bases and J by 11 bases, and 13 bases separated the two germline ends. Germline V gives CDR1 SGDLS, CDR2 YYNGEE. This CDR3 is CASSVGGLKQQYF. In DNA form, the CDR3 reads TGTGCCAGCAGCGTAGGGGGGCTCAAACAGCAGTATTTT.

A word on this clonotype: A read error may explain this, as a much larger clone is one base away. The chain links TRBV7-1 to TRBJ2-6, with TRBD1 identical over 7 bases. TRBV7-1 is marked as an open reading frame, function uncertain. This CDR3 region has 17 residues. The V and J ends lost 5 bases and 0 bases, in that order; junction bases with no gene match: 7. CDR3: CASSPQQGLSGANVLTF. The CDR3 nucleotides read TGTGCCAGCAGCCCCCAACAGGGGCTCTCTGGGGCCAACGTCCTGACTTTC.

This clonotype showed up many times. V usage is TRBV6-1 and J usage is TRBJ2-7, with D possibly TRBD1 on 6 matching bases. Germline CDR1 reads MNHNS; CDR2 reads SASEGT. Trimming pared 5 bases from V and 7 bases from J, leaving 21 bases between. The CDR3 extends over 15 amino acids. CDR3 coding DNA: TGTGCCAGCAGTCAACAGGGTTACAGCCTGAGGGAGCAGTACTTC. It yields the protein CASSQQGYSLREQYF.

V gene TRBV24-1 combines with J gene TRBJ2-5; D perhaps matches TRBD2 (6 bases). This CDR3 has 15 amino acids. Trimming removed 3 bases from V and 4 bases from J, with 14 bases in between. The germline CDR1 and CDR2 sequences are KGHDR and SFDVKD. The chain's CDR3 is CATSDPRTIRETQYF. The CDR3 coding sequence is TGTGCCACCAGTGATCCCCGGACTATCAGAGAGACCCAGTACTTC.

The gene calls are TRBV7-4 and TRBJ1-5, with 7 positions matching TRBD1. CDR1 is SGHVT, CDR2 SQSDAQ, per germline. The junction had 5 bases not matched to a gene; V was cut back by 5 bases and J by 4 bases. This CDR3 comprises 14 residues. The CDR3 loop is CASSTQGENQPQHF. CDR3 bases: TGTGCCAGCAGCACCCAGGGGGAGAATCAGCCCCAGCATTTT.

The CDR3 protein is CASSYPPSGGEDEQFF. The DNA for the CDR3 is TGTGCCAGCAGCTACCCCCCTAGCGGGGGGGAGGATGAGCAGTTCTTC. The V gene is TRBV7-9, the J gene TRBJ2-1; 12 bases map to TRBD2. The germline gives CDR1 SEHNR, CDR2 FQNEAQ (reference sequence). This CDR3 is 16 amino acids long. Germline trimming cut 4 bases from V and 8 bases from J; bases unmatched to any gene: 9.

The chain has TRBV6-1 and TRBJ1-1; D possibly corresponds to TRBD1 (6 bases). The germline CDR1 and CDR2 sequences are MNHNS and SASEGT. V was clipped by 10 bases and J by 1 base, with 19 bases between them. This CDR3 is 15 amino acids long. The chain's CDR3 is CANLEWGPGNTEAFF. The CDR3 DNA reads as TGTGCCAACCTTGAGTGGGGGCCCGGGAACACTGAAGCTTTCTTT.

There are many counts of this clonotype. This rearrangement joins TRBV7-9 to TRBJ2-7, with 8 bases matching TRBD2. Germline loops: CDR1 SEHNR, CDR2 FQNEAQ (reference sequence). Unmatched junction bases numbered 11, after V lost 5 bases and J lost 2 bases. This CDR3 spans 16 amino acids. In DNA form, the CDR3 reads TGTGCCAGCAGCCCACCGGGACTAGTGTCGACCTACGAGCAGTACTTC. It translates to CASSPPGLVSTYEQYF.

Concerning this clonotype itself: A much larger clone lies one base from this, so it may be a read error. The CDR3 end shows no conserved phenylalanine or tryptophan, and so a read error is likely. The gene calls are TRBV5-4 and TRBJ2-1; D unresolved. V was cut by 3 bases and J by 0 bases, with 16 bases left in between. In germline, CDR1 is SGHNT, CDR2 YYREEE (reference sequence). This CDR3 spans 17 amino acids. The DNA of the CDR3 is TGTGCCAGCAGCTCCCTCAAATTTGACATCTCCTACAATGAGCAGTTCTGC. Translated, it gives CASSSLKFDISYNEQFC.

This clonotype was seen ten or more times. The chain combines TRBV12-3 or TRBV12-4 with TRBJ2-4, with 7 bases lining up with TRBD2. The CDR3 is 13 amino acids. The V gene end was trimmed by 4 bases and the J gene end by 6 bases; junction bases not matched to a gene: 3. CDR3 sequence (DNA): TGTGCCAGCAGTTCCGGGACTATAAACATTCAGTACTTC. Protein sequence: CASSSGTINIQYF.

This chain joins TRBV25-1 and TRBJ1-2; D call uncertain. The V end lost 8 bases, the J end lost 1 base, and 14 bases lay between the germline ends. This CDR3 region has 14 residues. CDR1 is MGHDK and CDR2 is SYGVNS in the germline V gene. The DNA for the CDR3 is TGTGCCAGCCCCCACTGGACGGGTAACTATGGCTACACCTTC. As protein: CASPHWTGNYGYTF.

This clonotype was seen many times. The V call is TRBV7-6, the J call TRBJ2-7; TRBD2 agrees at 8 bases. Germline V CDR1 and CDR2: SGHVS, FNYEAQ. Trimming took 3 bases from V and 2 from J; bases not matched to a gene: 3. The CDR3 extends over 14 amino acids. The CDR3, as DNA: TGTGCCAGCAGCTTGGATAGCGGGGCCTACGAGCAGTACTTC. This gives the protein CASSLDSGAYEQYF.